The clone carrying this TCR beta chain was seen only a few times. The data are from a study of T cells in Graves' hyperthyroidism and ophthalmopathy. This CDR3 region has 16 residues. Germline values: CDR1 MDHEN, CDR2 SYDVKM. Unmatched junction bases numbered 6, after V lost 5 bases and J lost 1 base. Template material for amplifying TCR beta CDR3 regions consisted of RNA transcripts. The HTBI primer set drove a first-round RT-PCR of the TCR CDR3. A single record per CDR3 protein comes from TCRdb applying MiXCR to the multiplex PCR reads. The table lists 490,000 or so distinct CDR3 sequences, about 20% of them singletons.

This chain joins TRBV28 and TRBJ1-1; 11 bases are a match to TRBD1. The sequence derives from a man aged 35-49 years with Graves' ophthalmopathy. The sequenced sample consisted of blood. Here the CDR3 reads CASSPGQGERNTEAFF. CDR3 bases: TGTGCCAGCAGTCCGGGACAGGGGGAAAGGAACACTGAAGCTTTCTTT.